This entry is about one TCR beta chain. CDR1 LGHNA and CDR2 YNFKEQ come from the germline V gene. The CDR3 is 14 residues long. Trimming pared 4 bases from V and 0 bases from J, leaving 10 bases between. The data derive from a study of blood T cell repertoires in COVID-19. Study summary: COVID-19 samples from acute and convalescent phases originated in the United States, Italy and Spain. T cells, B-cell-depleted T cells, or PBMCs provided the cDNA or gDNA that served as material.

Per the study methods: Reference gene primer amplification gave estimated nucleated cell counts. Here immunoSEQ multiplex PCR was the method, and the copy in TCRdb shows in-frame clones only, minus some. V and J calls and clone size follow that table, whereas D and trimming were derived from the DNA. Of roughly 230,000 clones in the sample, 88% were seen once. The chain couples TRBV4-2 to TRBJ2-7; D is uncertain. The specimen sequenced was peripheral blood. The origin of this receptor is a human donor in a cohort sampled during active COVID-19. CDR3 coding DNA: TGTGCCAGCAGCCTCGACTTAAGCTCCTACGAGCAGTACTTC. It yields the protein CASSLDLSSYEQYF.